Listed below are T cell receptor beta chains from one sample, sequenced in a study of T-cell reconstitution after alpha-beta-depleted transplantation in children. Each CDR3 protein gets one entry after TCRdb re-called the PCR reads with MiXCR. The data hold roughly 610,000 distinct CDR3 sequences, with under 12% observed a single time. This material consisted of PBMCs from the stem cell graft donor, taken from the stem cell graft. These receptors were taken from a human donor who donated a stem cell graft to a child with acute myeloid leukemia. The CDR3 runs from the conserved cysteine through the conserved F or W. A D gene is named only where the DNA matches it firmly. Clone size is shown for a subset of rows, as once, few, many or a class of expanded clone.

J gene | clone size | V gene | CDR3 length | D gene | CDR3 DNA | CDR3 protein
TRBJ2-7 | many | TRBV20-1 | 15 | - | TGCAGTGCTAGAGACCCAGGGGGGACGGCCTACGAGCAGTACTTC | CSARDPGGTAYEQYF
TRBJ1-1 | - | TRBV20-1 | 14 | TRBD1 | TGCAGTGAACAGGGGGCGTTTGGTGGCACTGAAGCTTTCTTT | CSEQGAFGGTEAFF
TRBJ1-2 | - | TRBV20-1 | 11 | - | TGCAGTGCCGGGCCCGACTATGGCTACACCTTC | CSAGPDYGYTF
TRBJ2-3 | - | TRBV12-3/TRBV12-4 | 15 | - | TGTGCCAGCAGTCCTCTGGACAGAAACGGAGATACGCAGTATTTT | CASSPLDRNGDTQYF
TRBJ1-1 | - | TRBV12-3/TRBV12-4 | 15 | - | TGTGCCAGCAGTTTAAGAACAACGGGGCTCACTGAAGCTTTCTTT | CASSLRTTGLTEAFF
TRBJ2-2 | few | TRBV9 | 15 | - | TGTGCCAGCAGCGTACGGAACGGGGACACCGGGGAGCTGTTTTTT | CASSVRNGDTGELFF
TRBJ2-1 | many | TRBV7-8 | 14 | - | TGCGCCAGCAGCCTCCCATCCTCCTACAATGAGCAGTTCTTC | CASSLPSSYNEQFF
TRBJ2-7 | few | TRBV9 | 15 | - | TGTGCCAGCAGCGCCCAACCGGGACTTCGCTACGAGCAGTACTTC | CASSAQPGLRYEQYF
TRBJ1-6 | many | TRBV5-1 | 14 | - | TGCGCCAGCAGCCCGTTGGGAGCAAATTCACCCCTCCACTTT | CASSPLGANSPLHF
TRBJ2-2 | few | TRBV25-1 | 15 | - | TGTGCCAGCAGACCCCGGGACACGAACACCGGGGAGCTGTTTTTT | CASRPRDTNTGELFF